One and the same sample provided the 8 T cell receptor beta chains below, sequenced in a study of blood T cell repertoires in COVID-19. Only in-frame clones appear in the TCRdb table, and some are missing; sequencing was by immunoSEQ multiplex PCR. This sample has 150,000 to 200,000 clones, with around 85% found just once. Specimen: peripheral blood. The receptors derive from a human donor in a cohort sampled during active COVID-19.

V is TRBV10-3 and J is TRBJ1-4, with D uncertain. V lost 5 bases and J lost 0, with 4 bases in between. Germline-derived CDR1 and CDR2 are ENHRY and SYGVKD. This CDR3 has 13 residues. CDR3 sequence: CAISSATNEKLFF. The CDR3 nucleotides read TGTGCCATCAGTTCTGCAACTAATGAAAAACTGTTTTTT.

The chain couples TRBV19 to TRBJ1-5; D is ambiguous. Trimming left V 5 bases short and J 3 bases short, with 8 bases between. There are 13 residues in the CDR3. From germline, CDR1 is LNHDA and CDR2 SQIVND (reference sequence). This CDR3 reads CASSLQDNQPQHF. For the CDR3, the DNA is TGTGCCAGTAGTCTCCAGGACAATCAGCCCCAGCATTTT.

The rearrangement joins TRBV1 to TRBJ1-6; the table's TRBD1 call for D was not verified on the DNA. TRBV1 is given as a pseudogene. The CDR3 covers 15 residues. The CDR3 DNA reads TGCACCAGCAGCCAAGGCGGACAGTACGATTCACCCCTCCACTTT. This encodes CTSSQGGQYDSPLHF.

This clone is a singleton in its sample. The chain uses TRBV3-1 (or the pseudogene TRBV3-2) and TRBJ1-2; TRBD1 might be the D (6 bases). Per the germline V gene, CDR1 is LGHDT and CDR2 is YNNKEL (reference sequence). The CDR3 totals 14 residues. Trimming pared 4 bases from V and 5 bases from J, leaving 14 bases between. The CDR3 sequence is CASSPARGAYGYTF. The CDR3, as DNA: TGTGCCAGCAGCCCAGCCCGGGGGGCGTATGGCTACACCTTC.

The CDR3 DNA reads TGTGCCAGCAGCTGGACAGGGGGAGAAGAGCAGTACTTC. The encoded protein is CASSWTGGEEQYF. V usage is TRBV7-3 and J usage is TRBJ2-7, with 10 positions matching TRBD1. With V trimmed by 4 bases and J by 7 bases, 4 bases remained unmatched. Germline V gene data show CDR1 as SGHTA and CDR2 as FQGTGA. There are 13 residues in the CDR3.

This clone was recorded once. The chain has TRBV9 and TRBJ2-7; TRBD1 aligns across 8 bases. The V segment lost 0 bases and the J segment 9 bases; nucleotides outside the gene matches: 8. Germline CDR1 reads SGDLS; CDR2 reads YYNGEE. CDR3 length: 14 amino acids. The DNA for the CDR3 is TGTGCCAGCAGCGTAGAGGGGTCAGGGGGCTGGCAGTACTTC. Protein product: CASSVEGSGGWQYF.

The chain is built from TRBV5-1 and TRBJ2-1; possibly TRBD1 for D (6 bases). The germline V gene encodes CDR1 SGHRS and CDR2 YFSETQ. The CDR3 totals 15 residues. Trimming removed 4 bases from V and 2 bases from J, with 13 bases in between. The DNA for the CDR3 is TGCGCCAGCAGCGATCCCGGGACACCCTACAATGAGCAGTTCTTC. This sequence encodes CASSDPGTPYNEQFF.

A single count supports this clone. CDR3 sequence reads: CATSRDPSNTEAFF. The CDR3 bases are TGTGCCACCAGCAGAGATCCTTCGAACACTGAAGCTTTCTTT. The genes are TRBV15 and TRBJ1-1; no clear D gene. Germline loops: CDR1 LNHNV, CDR2 YYDKDF (reference sequence). This CDR3 is 14 amino acids long. V lost 0 bases, J lost 1 base, and 6 bases lay in between.